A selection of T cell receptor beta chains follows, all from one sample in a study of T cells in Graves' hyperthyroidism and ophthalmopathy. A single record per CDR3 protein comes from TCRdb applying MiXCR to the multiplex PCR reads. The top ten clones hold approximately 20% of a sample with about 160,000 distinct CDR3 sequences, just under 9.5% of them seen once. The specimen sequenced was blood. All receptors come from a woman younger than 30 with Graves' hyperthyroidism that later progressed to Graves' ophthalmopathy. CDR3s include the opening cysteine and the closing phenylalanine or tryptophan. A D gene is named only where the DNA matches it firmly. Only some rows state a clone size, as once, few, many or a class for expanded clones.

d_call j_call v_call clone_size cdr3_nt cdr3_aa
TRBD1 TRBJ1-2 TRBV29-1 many TGCAGCGTTGTGACAGGGGAAAATAACTATGGCTACACCTTC CSVVTGENNYGYTF
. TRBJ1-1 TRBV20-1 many TGCAGTGCCCCGGTCCGGAGGGACACTGAAGCTTTCTTT CSAPVRRDTEAFF
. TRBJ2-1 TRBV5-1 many TGCGCCAGCAGCCGAACCGGGACAAACCTCGGCCAGTTCTTC CASSRTGTNLGQFF
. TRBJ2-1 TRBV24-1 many TGTGCCACCAGTGCGGGGAGCTCCTACAATGAGCAGTTCTTC CATSAGSSYNEQFF
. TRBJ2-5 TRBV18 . TGTACCAGCTCCCAAGACAACCAAGAGACCCAGTACTTC CTSSQDNQETQYF
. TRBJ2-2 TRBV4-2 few TGTGCCAGCAGCCAAGTGGACCCCATGAACACCGGGGAGCTGTTTTTT CASSQVDPMNTGELFF
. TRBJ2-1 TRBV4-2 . TGTGCCAGCAGCCAAGGAGGGAGCCACCATGAGCAGTTCTTC CASSQGGSHHEQFF
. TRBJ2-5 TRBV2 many TGTGCCAGCAAAGTCAGGTCAGGGTACCTAGAGACCCAGTACTTC CASKVRSGYLETQYF
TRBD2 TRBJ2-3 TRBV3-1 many TGTGCCAGCAGCCCATCACCGGGACTAGCGGGATTGGAGGATACGCAGTATTTT CASSPSPGLAGLEDTQYF
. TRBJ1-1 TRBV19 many TGTGCCAGTAGTATAGGGACGGTCAACTCGGGCACTGAAGCTTTCTTT CASSIGTVNSGTEAFF
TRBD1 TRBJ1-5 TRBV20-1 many TGCAGTGCTAGAGAAAGGGGGCACCAGCCCCAGCATTTT CSARERGHQPQHF
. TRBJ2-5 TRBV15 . TGTGCCACCAGCAGAGGAAGCCAAGAGACCCAGTACTTC CATSRGSQETQYF
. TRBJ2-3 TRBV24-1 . TGTGCCACCAGTGAAACGGGATCAGATACGCAGTATTTT CATSETGSDTQYF
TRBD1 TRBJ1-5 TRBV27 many TGTGCCAGCAGCGACGGGACAGATAGCAATCAGCCCCAGCATTTT CASSDGTDSNQPQHF
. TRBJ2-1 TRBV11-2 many TGTGCCAGCAACCCAGCGTGGGGGGAATCCCACAATGAGCAGTTCTTC CASNPAWGESHNEQFF